This T cell receptor beta chain was documented in a study of blood T cells in healthy people across ages. A J-beta primer mix and a sample-barcoded 5' primer were used in a second PCR of roughly 7 to 12 cycles. A template-switch adaptor that had 12 random nucleotides put a tag on each cDNA molecule. TCRdb re-analysed the 5' RACE reads in MiXCR, keeping a single row per CDR3 protein. This repertoire shows more than 500,000 distinct CDR3 sequences, roughly 29% found once; its top ten account for around a sixth. Donors were healthy Caucasian individuals from Russia aged roughly 6 to 95. The receptor was isolated from a woman aged 70-85 years in good health. The sequenced sample consisted of blood.

The CDR3 nucleotides read TGTGCCAGCAGCTTGGGGCTAGGGACAGCGGTGAATGGCTACACCTTC. As protein: CASSLGLGTAVNGYTF. The chain recombines TRBV5-4 with TRBJ1-2; TRBD1 aligns across 7 bases. CDR1 is SGHNT and CDR2 is YYREEE in the germline V gene (reference sequence). This CDR3 comprises 16 residues. V was pared by 0 bases and J by 6 bases, with 11 bases of the junction left unmatched.